This T cell receptor (beta chain) appears in the sequencing data of a study of radiotherapy plus CTLA-4 blockade in lung cancer. Study information: Disease control was present in 30% to 40% of patients, and objective responses in less than 20%.

With regard to this clone: Its specificity is not known.

CDR3 size: 16 residues. Per germline, CDR1 SGHNT and CDR2 YYREEE (reference sequence). V shed 1 base and J shed 7 bases, with 18 bases lying between them. The study treated chemo-refractory metastatic non-small-cell lung cancer patients with focal radiation plus ipilimumab CTLA-4 blockade. Profiling relied on immunoSEQ multiplex PCR, and the TCRdb table lists in-frame clones only, not all of them. Of about 98,000 clones in the sample, around 83% were seen once. Notes on the study in general: Together with interferon-beta, which increased in serum after radiation, early dynamic changes in blood T cell clones were reportedly the best predictors of response. In blood, after radiotherapy plus ipilimumab, tumor-derived TCR clones expanded.

The receptor was isolated from a human donor with non-small cell lung cancer who had a partial response to radiotherapy plus ipilimumab. This sequence joins TRBV5-4 and TRBJ2-1; a weak D match, TRBD2 (6 bases). Source: peripheral blood, taken from a patient treated with radiotherapy plus ipilimumab. CDR3 amino acids: CASSLPLPGERNEQFF. In DNA, the CDR3 is TGTGCCAGCAGCTTGCCCCTTCCGGGAGAGCGGAATGAGCAGTTCTTC.